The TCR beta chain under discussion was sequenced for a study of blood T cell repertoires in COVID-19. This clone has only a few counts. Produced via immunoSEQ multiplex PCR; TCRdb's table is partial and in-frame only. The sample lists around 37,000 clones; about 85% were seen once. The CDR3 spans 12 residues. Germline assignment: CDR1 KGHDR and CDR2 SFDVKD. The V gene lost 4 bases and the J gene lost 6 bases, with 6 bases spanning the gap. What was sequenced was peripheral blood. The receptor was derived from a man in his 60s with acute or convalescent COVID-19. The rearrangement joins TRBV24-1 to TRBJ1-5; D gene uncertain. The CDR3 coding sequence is TGTGCCACCAGTGAGAACGGTCAGCCCCAGCATTTT. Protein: CATSENGQPQHF.